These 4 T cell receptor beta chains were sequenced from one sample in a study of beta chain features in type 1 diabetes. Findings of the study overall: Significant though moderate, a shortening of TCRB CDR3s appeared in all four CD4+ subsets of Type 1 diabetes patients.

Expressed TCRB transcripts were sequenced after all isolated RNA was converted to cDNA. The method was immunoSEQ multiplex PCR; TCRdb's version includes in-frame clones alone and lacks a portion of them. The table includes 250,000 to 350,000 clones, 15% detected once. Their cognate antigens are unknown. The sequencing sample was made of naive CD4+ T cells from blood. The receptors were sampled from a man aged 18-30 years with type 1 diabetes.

The CDR3 reads CSVDLGGGRNTQYF. DNA of the CDR3: TGCAGCGTTGATTTGGGCGGGGGGCGGAATACGCAGTATTTT. The chain carries TRBV29-1 and TRBJ2-3; 8 nucleotides agree with TRBD2. The CDR3 runs to 14 residues. The V and J ends lost 3 bases and 7 bases, in that order; junction bases with no gene match: 9. Germline V lookup: CDR1 SQVTM, CDR2 ANQGSEA.

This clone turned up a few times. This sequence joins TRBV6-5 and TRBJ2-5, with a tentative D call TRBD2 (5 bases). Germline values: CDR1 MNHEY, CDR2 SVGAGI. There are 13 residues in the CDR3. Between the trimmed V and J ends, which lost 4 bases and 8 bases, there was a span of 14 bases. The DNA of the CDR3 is TGTGCCAGCAGTTTCCCGGACTTGGGAACCCAGTACTTC. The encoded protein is CASSFPDLGTQYF.

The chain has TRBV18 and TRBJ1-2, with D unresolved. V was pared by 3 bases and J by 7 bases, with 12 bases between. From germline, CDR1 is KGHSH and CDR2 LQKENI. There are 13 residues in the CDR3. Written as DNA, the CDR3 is TGTGCCAGCTCACCTACGCGGGAAAGTGGCTACACCTTC. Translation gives CASSPTRESGYTF.

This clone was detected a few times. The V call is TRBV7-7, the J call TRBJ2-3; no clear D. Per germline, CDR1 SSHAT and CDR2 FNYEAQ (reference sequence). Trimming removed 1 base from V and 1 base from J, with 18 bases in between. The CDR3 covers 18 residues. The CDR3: CASSLVVSVLPGTDTQYF. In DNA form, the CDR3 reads TGTGCCAGCAGCTTAGTTGTTTCGGTCTTACCGGGCACAGATACGCAGTATTTT.